This T cell receptor (beta chain) was sequenced for a study of cytomegalovirus exposure and HLA in healthy donors (dated by TCRdb to the late 2010s). Study-wide context: An earlier analysis of approximately 600 of the donors reported roughly 300 Gb of sequence data and around 120 million unique TCR beta sequences from roughly 200 million T cells. In a later analysis, previously published TCR beta repertoires from hundreds of donors were re-analyzed and high-resolution HLA genotyping was added so that TCR occurrence patterns could be studied. An earlier analysis of approximately 580 of the donors used high-throughput TCR beta sequencing to judge whether each TCR beta V gene segment behaved as functional or pseudogenic. Besides the first cohort of around 700 subjects, a separate validation cohort made up of roughly 120 different subjects was used. HLA typing covered class I and class II loci at four-digit resolution. Among some 410 genotyped donors of the cohort, an average of about 220,000 unique TCR beta nucleotide sequences was sequenced per donor, of which roughly 17% were non-productive. A later genetic analysis took genome-wide SNP genotypes for about three fifths of the roughly 670 donors and used that subset as a discovery cohort. The study combined high-throughput TCR immunosequencing, statistical association of individual TCRs with disease status, and machine learning to predict cytomegalovirus infection status. Four to six DR-DQ haplotypes were handled as single units for association and clustering because linkage in the cohort was strong. Around 320 gigabases of sequencing data and approximately 85 million unique TCR sequences were included in an early release covering about 600 HLA-typed donors. The study aimed to test whether cataloging public T cell receptors could reveal signatures of past pathogen exposure. Using immunosequencing, the study profiled T cell repertoires from around 670 subjects and related those repertoires to cytomegalovirus serostatus. The number of typed donors differed by locus: about 629-630 for A, B, C, DRB1 and DQB1; approximately 520 for DQA1; around 610 for DPA1; and some 430 for DPB1. Among the roughly 400 genotyped donors, roughly 80% belonged to the genetic ancestry cluster associated with self-reported Caucasian donors. Donor age, sex, ethnicity and CMV serostatus were collected together with the repertoire data. All discovery cohort repertoires had been generated on a single sequencing platform. Rather than drawing on any new phenotypic data, the later analysis identified candidate immune exposures from TCR beta sequences and the way those sequences occurred across donors. Findings and caveats that apply to the study as a whole: An earlier analysis of 450 to 750 of the donors showed that most TCR beta V segments appeared in productive rearrangements either about 90% or about 30% of the time, which broadly matched IMGT annotations. Only TCR beta chains were sequenced in this cohort, and the absence of alpha or paired-chain data limited detectable features. A group of highly shared sequence variants was considered likely to be a technical artifact of the sequencing pipeline. A further reported finding was that TCR beta sequences accurately predicted the HLA-A and HLA-B alleles for most subjects in the first cohort. The 87-base-pair reads could not distinguish some IMGT-functional V segments, including TRBV6-2 and TRBV6-3, so those segments were excluded. A later genetic analysis associated a missense DCLRE1C variant with V-gene and J-gene trimming of TCR beta chains, and an independent cohort replicated the association. A few of the identified cytomegalovirus-associated TCR beta chains were confirmed in vitro to be specific for cytomegalovirus antigens. Because HLA typing was missing for some donors at each locus, association tests included only the typed subset. According to a later analysis, TCR association rates differed among HLA loci, with DRB1 alleles showing the most associated TCRs and HLA-C alleles showing the fewest. Roughly uniform sequencing depth across donors was assumed in presence/absence analyses, although this assumption may not hold. Correlated functional status among segregating V segments might reflect linkage disequilibrium, but an unknown experimental factor could not be ruled out. Most TCR sequences were seen in very few donors, while some public TCRs were found in many individuals. Cytomegalovirus status was reported to be diagnosed by the classifier with high specificity and sensitivity in both the original and validation cohorts. In a later analysis, most CMV-associated TCR beta chains were found to appear HLA-restricted, with HLA associations seemingly driven largely by CMV exposure. Assigning TCR associations to individual alleles was difficult when HLA alleles, especially DR and DQ, strongly co-occurred. According to a later genetic analysis, donors in an Asian-associated ancestry cluster had fewer N-insertions in productive TCRs than the approximately 710-donor mean. Compared with equally common non-associated chains, HLA-associated TCR beta chains in a later analysis were more clonally expanded and had lower generation probabilities. Because counts were too low, approximately 18 rarely observed V segments, including chromosome 9 orphons, were excluded from the earlier analysis of around 640 of the donors. Immune exposure information for the cohort was limited to CMV serostatus. The authors suggested that the approach could potentially be generalized to other disease states and immunological phenotypes. In the study, about 150 TCR beta chains were listed as associated with cytomegalovirus. According to a later analysis, parvovirus B19, influenza, CMV and Epstein-Barr virus appeared linked to several top co-occurrence clusters. At a false discovery rate of 0.05, a later analysis linked 15,000 to 20,000 TCR beta sequences to specific HLA alleles.

V ends up 1 base short and J 5 bases short, with an unmatched junction base count of 2. CDR1 is given as SGHVS and CDR2 as FNYEAQ, both from the germline V gene. Taken from cysteine to phenylalanine, the CDR3 has 14 residues. The CDR3 DNA has 42 bases and is translated from base 1. The cohort consisted of approximately 690 healthy bone marrow donors. At the time of sampling, all cohort members were nominally healthy, though unrecorded immune exposures were likely present. The donor was CMV seronegative and belonged to the group of around 350 seronegative cohort members. A peripheral blood sample was provided by each donor, and peripheral blood mononuclear cells were used for TCR beta sequencing. Genomic DNA extraction from the blood cell samples was performed with the Qiagen DNeasy Blood Extraction Kit. The method behind the library was the immunoSEQ multiplex PCR assay. For the multiplex PCR, a mixture combining 60 forward primers for TCR Vbeta segments and 13 reverse primers for TCR Jbeta segments was used. The CDR3 region of rearranged TCR beta genes was amplified from genomic DNA by a multiplex PCR assay. On the Illumina HiSeq System, the amplified TCR beta libraries were sequenced as 87-base-pair reads. On the study's bioinformatics: A later analysis counted approximately 76 million unique TCR beta chains across the 550 to 750 repertoires, and around 12 million of these chains were shared by at least two donors. Raw reads were error-corrected and collapsed into unique sequences by a nearest-neighbor algorithm in which closely related sequences were merged to remove PCR and sequencing errors. To assign V, D and J gene segments, CDR3 sequences were aligned to IMGT reference sequences. For a sequence to be retained, a match of at least six nucleotides to both a V gene segment and a J gene segment was required. Rearrangements were called productive when the CDR3 lacked stop codons and stayed in frame with V and J; all others were non-productive. CDR3 was defined by IMGT convention, running from the second conserved V-encoded cysteine to the conserved J-encoded phenylalanine. In an earlier analysis of more than 550 of the donors, sequences lacking an unambiguous match to a single V gene segment were excluded. An earlier analysis of a few hundred of the donors called V segments functional above 56.7% productive rearrangements and segregating when the between-donor standard deviation exceeded 5%. A statistical classification framework was built for diagnosing cytomegalovirus status from the catalog of TCR beta chain sequences. A later analysis assigned V and J genes by comparing TCR nucleotide sequences with IMGT/GENE-DB human TR gene sequences. The TCRdist pipeline was used in a later analysis to assign CDR3 sequences and most-parsimonious VDJ recombination scenarios. In a later analysis, each TCR beta chain was defined by its CDR3 amino acid sequence together with its V-gene family, and reads without a unique V-gene family were excluded. A later analysis removed roughly 590 highly shared, low-generation-probability nucleotide sequences to deal with suspected cross-contamination and a sequencing artifact. A later analysis calculated a clonal expansion index for each public chain from normalized within-repertoire ranks of inferred template counts. In a later analysis, generation probabilities were computed using a VDJ recombination model fitted to out-of-frame rearrangements, and the results were checked against IGoR. In a later analysis, TCR-TCR, TCR-HLA and TCR-CMV co-occurrence was scored with hypergeometric tests, and a repertoire-size bias correction was applied to TCR pairs. False discovery rates were estimated in a later analysis by permuting HLA or CMV assignments 20 times. In a later analysis, co-occurring TCRs were grouped using DBSCAN, and TCRdist sequence similarity was added for clustering within HLA-allele-positive subsets. Co-occurrence clustering excluded repertoires with fewer than 30,000 or more than 120,000 public chains, plus five with anomalous nucleotide sharing. The table was pulled from immuneACCESS by TCRdb, which kept in-frame rearrangements only. Such tables lose some clones; where checked, under half of the loss comes from unresolved V genes, and the rest has no known cause. Clone size and V and J calls were adopted from that table, with D and trimming inferred from the DNA. Present in this sample are tens of thousands of clones, roughly 80% of which were seen just once. The ten largest account for around 2.9% of the sample.

Remarks on this clone: This clone's antigen is unknown. No base quality values were provided; no much bigger clone lies one nucleotide off.

The rearranged chain carries TRBV7-6 and TRBJ2-5; 9 of the junction bases match TRBD1. This TCR was recovered from a woman in her thirties in good health and CMV-seronegative. Sequencing was done on a sample of PBMCs. CDR3 loop: CASSLVGTGETQYF. The bases are TGTGCCAGCAGCTTAGTTGGGACAGGGGAGACCCAGTACTTC.